This is a list of T cell receptor beta chains from one sample in a study of cytotoxic CD8 clonotypes in ibrutinib-treated CLL. Assay: immunoSEQ multiplex PCR; the TCRdb copy retains only in-frame clones and omits some. This repertoire shows over 130,000 clones, 70% to 90% found once; its top ten account for 6% to 9.5%. The source was PBMCs, collected after 36 months of ibrutinib treatment. These receptors originate from a human donor with chronic lymphocytic leukemia. CDR3s leave out the opening cysteine and the closing phenylalanine or tryptophan. The order of the fields is V gene, CDR3 protein.

V: TRBV10-3
CDR3: AISVGQGTITSGNTIY

V: TRBV6-5
CDR3: ASRPGSGTEAF

V: TRBV28
CDR3: ASSLGPDIGYSPLH

V: TRBV2
CDR3: ASNYLRGRFPEKLF

V: TRBV6-6
CDR3: ASSKGGNSNQPQH

V: TRBV9
CDR3: ASSTPGGYTGELF

V: TRBV6-1
CDR3: ASSDTPTLRHEQY

V: TRBV5-1
CDR3: ASSSGGSYEQY

V: TRBV11-2
CDR3: ASSSRHGQGTEKLF

V: TRBV7-9
CDR3: ASSLALHRSNEKLF

V: TRBV6-5
CDR3: ASSLGGGSTDTQY